The 27 T cell receptor beta chains presented below share a single source sample, sequenced in a study of blood T cell repertoires in COVID-19. Data came from immunoSEQ multiplex PCR; TCRdb stores just in-frame clones and leaves some out. The sample holds about 400,000 clones; roughly nine tenths are singletons and the top ten take around 3%. Sequenced input: PBMCs or T cells enriched from blood (not recorded which). The receptors were gathered from a woman between 25 and 40 years old who had recovered from COVID-19.

The V call is TRBV7-9, the J call TRBJ2-1; TRBD2 agrees at 15 bases. Germline V gene lookup returns CDR1 SEHNR and CDR2 FQNEAQ (reference sequence). The ends lost 5 bases at V and 0 bases at J; junction bases unmatched: 5. This CDR3 has 18 amino acids. In DNA, the CDR3 is TGTGCCAGCAGCCGGGGACTAGCGGGAGGTCTCTCCTACAATGAGCAGTTCTTC. It is translated as CASSRGLAGGLSYNEQFF.

This clone was observed a handful of times. The chain combines TRBV12-2 with TRBJ2-7; the D call of TRBD2 is as the table states it, not checked on the DNA. TRBV12-2 is a recognized pseudogene. The CDR3 spans 15 residues. CDR3 bases: TGTGCAAGTCGCTTAGCTGGGGAGCCAATCTACGAGCAGTACTTC. It specifies CASRLAGEPIYEQYF.

The chain links TRBV18 to TRBJ1-2; TRBD1 is a possible D gene (6 bases). Germline CDR1 and CDR2: KGHSH and LQKENI. CDR3 size: 18 residues. V lost 0 bases and J lost 4, with 21 bases in between. CDR3 DNA: TGTGCCAGCTCACCACCCTCGAGCCAGGGGACGATTTTCTATGGCTACACCTTC. Amino acids: CASSPPSSQGTIFYGYTF.

This clone was recorded a few times. V gene TRBV5-1 combines with J gene TRBJ1-2, with D perhaps matching TRBD1 (6 bases). V shed 4 bases and J shed 4 bases, with 14 bases lying between them. The germline V gene encodes CDR1 SGHRS and CDR2 YFSETQ. This CDR3 region has 14 residues. The CDR3 loop reads CASSVTGLGYGYTF. CDR3 sequence (DNA): TGCGCCAGCAGCGTCACAGGGCTTGGCTATGGCTACACCTTC.

The CDR3, as DNA: TGTGCCAGCCGCCGCTCGGGGGACCTCCGTGGTGGCGATGAGCAGTTCTTC. Its protein is CASRRSGDLRGGDEQFF. The chain has TRBV9 and TRBJ2-1, with D maybe TRBD2 (6 bases). Trimming removed 7 bases at V and 8 bases at J, with 28 bases between. Germline V gene sequence: CDR1 SGDLS, CDR2 YYNGEE. The CDR3 is made up of 17 amino acids.

The V gene is TRBV7-5, the J gene TRBJ1-2; TRBD1, as called in the table, went unchecked against the DNA. TRBV7-5 represents a pseudogene. This CDR3 comprises 14 residues. CDR3 DNA sequence: TGTGCCAGAAGCCGACAGGGGACCAACTATGGCTACACCTTC. Protein sequence: CARSRQGTNYGYTF.

The V call is TRBV9, the J call TRBJ2-1; TRBD1 agrees at 8 bases. The CDR3 runs 15 residues. Germline V gene sequence: CDR1 SGDLS, CDR2 YYNGEE. J lost 0 bases, V lost 4 bases, and 3 bases had no gene match. CDR3 sequence: CASSLDRGSYNEQFF. CDR3 in DNA: TGTGCCAGCAGCCTTGACAGGGGCTCCTACAATGAGCAGTTCTTC.

The chain has TRBV28 and TRBJ1-4, with D tentatively TRBD1 (5 bases). Germline CDR1 MDHEN, CDR2 SYDVKM. This CDR3 region has 15 residues. V was pared by 3 bases and J by 7 bases, with 15 bases between. CDR3 coding DNA: TGTGCCAGCAGTTTCCCTCAGGGCGGGAGTGAAAAACTGTTTTTT. This translates into CASSFPQGGSEKLFF.

The CDR3 region is CATSDLKTSGSGELFF. The CDR3 coding sequence is TGTGCCACCAGTGATTTGAAGACTAGCGGGAGCGGGGAGCTGTTTTTT. This chain joins TRBV24-1 and TRBJ2-2; 12 nucleotides match TRBD2. The germline V gene has CDR1 KGHDR and CDR2 SFDVKD. There are 16 residues in the CDR3. V shed 0 bases and J 7 bases; nucleotides not matched to a gene: 2.

This chain links TRBV28 with TRBJ1-2; D unresolved. The ends were cut back, 5 bases at V and 0 bases at J, with 13 bases in the middle. The length of the CDR3 is 15 residues. Germline CDR1 MDHEN, CDR2 SYDVKM. The CDR3 spells CASSLGAKSNYGYTF. In nucleotides, the CDR3 is TGTGCCAGCAGTCTGGGCGCGAAATCTAACTATGGCTACACCTTC.

The rearrangement links TRBV11-2 to TRBJ2-7, with TRBD2 identical over 9 bases. Germline CDR1 SGHAT, CDR2 FQNNGV. CDR3 length: 17 amino acids. V gave up 0 bases and J gave up 0 bases; unmatched junction bases: 6. The DNA of the CDR3 is TGTGCCAGCAGCTTAGACGGACTAGCGAATGACTCCTACGAGCAGTACTTC. Translating gives CASSLDGLANDSYEQYF.

This clone has just one count. The genes are TRBV27 and TRBJ1-2, with D perhaps TRBD1 (6 bases). V dropped 6 bases and J dropped 7 bases, with 15 bases sitting between them. This CDR3 is built from 13 residues. Germline loops: CDR1 MNHEY, CDR2 SMNVEV (reference sequence). This CDR3 is CASSRTGWGGYTF. CDR3 in DNA: TGTGCCAGCAGCCGTACAGGGTGGGGTGGCTACACCTTC.

The chain links TRBV27 to TRBJ2-3, with 12 positions matching TRBD2. This CDR3 region has 16 residues. Looked up from germline, CDR1 is MNHEY and CDR2 is SMNVEV (reference sequence). V shed 6 bases, J shed 7 bases, and the junction held 11 bases outside the gene matches. CDR3 in DNA: TGTGCCAGCAGATCTCCTAGCGGGAGGGCCTTTCATACGCAGTATTTT. It translates to CASRSPSGRAFHTQYF.

The genes are TRBV7-9 and TRBJ2-3, with TRBD1 as a possible D gene (6 bases). The CDR3 loop spans 18 amino acids. CDR1 is SEHNR, CDR2 FQNEAQ, per germline (reference sequence). V lost 6 bases to trimming and J lost 5 bases, with 27 bases between them. The CDR3 coding sequence is TGTGCCAGCAGTCCCATTCTTTACTACCTTAGGGGGAAAGATACGCAGTATTTT. Its protein is CASSPILYYLRGKDTQYF.

The V and J genes are TRBV25-1 and TRBJ2-5; a possible D gene is TRBD1 (6 bases). The CDR3 spans 14 residues. Trimming stripped 5 bases from V and 4 bases from J, with 14 bases between. Germline CDR1 and CDR2: MGHDK and SYGVNS. The CDR3 here is CASSPQGRGETQYF. The DNA for the CDR3 is TGTGCCAGCAGTCCACAGGGAAGGGGAGAGACCCAGTACTTC.

V usage is TRBV19 and J usage is TRBJ1-2; D remains unclear. Per germline, CDR1 LNHDA and CDR2 SQIVND (reference sequence). The CDR3 has 15 residues. The V end was cut by 6 bases, the J end by 2 bases, with 16 bases between. The CDR3 loop reads CASSLWSAENYGYTF. The DNA of the CDR3 is TGTGCCAGTAGCCTATGGAGCGCAGAGAACTATGGCTACACCTTC.

CDR3 in DNA: TGCGCCAGCAGCCCGGGACTAGCGGGGACCACAGATACGCAGTATTTT. It translates to CASSPGLAGTTDTQYF. This chain connects TRBV5-1 to TRBJ2-3, with 13 bases matching TRBD2. The CDR3 is 16 residues long. The V segment lost 4 bases and the J segment 2 bases; nucleotides outside the gene matches: 4. Germline values: CDR1 SGHRS, CDR2 YFSETQ.

This chain links TRBV4-1 with TRBJ2-7; D might be TRBD1 (6 bases). The CDR3 loop spans 15 amino acids. Germline V gives CDR1 MGHRA, CDR2 YSYEKL. V was shortened by 5 bases and J by 0 bases, with 14 bases between the two germline ends. The DNA for the CDR3 is TGCGCCAGCAGCTACGACAGGTTCAGCTCCTACGAGCAGTACTTC. Amino acid sequence: CASSYDRFSSYEQYF.

The chain carries TRBV25-1 and TRBJ1-4, with D possibly being TRBD1 (5 bases). The CDR3 covers 15 residues. The V gene's germline CDR1 is MGHDK and CDR2 SYGVNS. V gave up 5 bases and J gave up 3 bases, with 13 bases separating them. The chain's CDR3 is CASSLIGGANEKLFF. DNA for the CDR3: TGTGCCAGCAGTTTAATCGGGGGGGCTAATGAAAAACTGTTTTTT. Full variable domain (outside the CDR3, taken from reference TRBV25-1 and TRBJ1-4): EADIYQTPRYLVIGTGKKITLECSQTMGHDKMYWYQQDPGMELHLIHYSYGVNSTEKGDLSSESTVSRIRTEHFPLTLESARPSHTSQYLCASSLIGGANEKLFFGSGTQLSVL.

The chain employs TRBV5-1 and TRBJ2-7, with D uncertain. Trimming shortened V by 0 bases and J by 6 bases, and 13 bases separated the two germline ends. CDR1 and CDR2 (germline): SGHRS, YFSETQ. The CDR3 is 14 residues long. CDR3 in amino acids: CASSLVQVASEQYF. Here the CDR3 DNA reads TGCGCCAGCAGCTTGGTTCAGGTTGCGAGCGAGCAGTACTTC.

The CDR3: CASSSLAGSYNEQFF. CDR3 sequence (DNA): TGTGCCAGCAGCTCCCTAGCGGGGTCTTACAATGAGCAGTTCTTC. The J gene is TRBJ2-1, the V gene TRBV7-8; 9 bases map to TRBD2. Germline V gene sequence: CDR1 SGHVS, CDR2 FQNEAQ. The CDR3 runs to 15 residues. Losses at the gene ends were 4 bases for V and 4 bases for J; bases not matched to a gene: 5.

This sequence joins TRBV7-8 and TRBJ2-7, with D possibly TRBD1 on 5 matching bases. CDR3 length: 15 residues. Germline CDR1 SGHVS, CDR2 FQNEAQ. The V and J ends lost 0 bases and 3 bases respectively, with 12 bases between them. The CDR3 loop is CASSLAVEGVYEQYF. The CDR3 DNA reads as TGTGCCAGCAGCTTAGCGGTTGAAGGGGTCTACGAGCAGTACTTC.

For this clone: In the same sample, other DNA sequences code for this CDR3. This rearrangement joins TRBV12-3 or TRBV12-4 to TRBJ1-2; TRBD1 might be the D (5 bases). The CDR3 extends over 12 amino acids. V was pared by 6 bases and J by 2 bases, with 7 bases between. The chain's CDR3 is CASSQGNYGYTF. CDR3 coding DNA: TGTGCCAGCAGCCAGGGAAACTATGGCTACACCTTC.

This clone was seen a single time. The chain uses TRBV7-8 and TRBJ1-3; D is unresolved. The CDR3 loop spans 16 amino acids. Trimming stripped 5 bases from V and 9 bases from J, with 23 bases between. Looked up from germline, CDR1 is SGHVS and CDR2 is FQNEAQ. The CDR3 is CASSPLTFDLAATIYF. The CDR3 DNA is TGTGCCAGCAGCCCCCTGACATTCGACTTAGCGGCCACCATATATTTT.

The chain is built from TRBV4-1 and TRBJ1-1; D remains ambiguous. The CDR3 has 15 residues. Trimming took off 0 bases at V and 1 base at J, with 9 bases between the two ends. Looked up from germline, CDR1 is MGHRA and CDR2 is YSYEKL. The CDR3 reads CASSQDLHGNTEAFF. The CDR3 bases are TGCGCCAGCAGCCAAGATCTTCACGGGAACACTGAAGCTTTCTTT.

This clone was seen only a few times. The chain uses TRBV5-1 and TRBJ2-7, with 10 bases fitting TRBD1. The CDR3 extends over 17 amino acids. The germline CDR1 and CDR2 sequences are SGHRS and YFSETQ. V shed 2 bases, J shed 0 bases, and the junction held 8 bases outside the gene matches. The CDR3 sequence: CASSLVGTGDLSYEQYF. For the CDR3, the DNA is TGCGCCAGCAGCTTAGTCGGGACAGGGGACCTCTCCTACGAGCAGTACTTC.

This clone was counted a single time. The V gene is TRBV27, the J gene TRBJ2-1; D might be TRBD2 (6 bases). The CDR3 is 15 residues long. Trimming took 4 bases from V and 1 from J, leaving 11 bases between them. Per the germline V gene, CDR1 is MNHEY and CDR2 is SMNVEV (reference sequence). The CDR3 sequence: CASSSGTQSYNEQFF. DNA for the CDR3: TGTGCCAGCAGTTCAGGGACTCAATCCTACAATGAGCAGTTCTTC.